This T cell receptor (beta chain) is drawn from a study of tumor-infiltrating lymphocytes in localized non-small cell lung cancer. Study details: Several tumor histologies, both smoking statuses, and some post-neoadjuvant chemotherapy samples were included. General study points: TCR sequencing covered a subset of patients with enough tissue. IM1 and IM2 tumors showed no difference in T-cell fraction.

The V and J ends lost 4 bases and 2 bases respectively, with 11 bases between them. The CDR3 is 15 amino acids. Looked up from germline, CDR1 is KGHSH and CDR2 is LQKENI. This clone has just one count. Its antigen is still unknown. Assay: immunoSEQ multiplex PCR; the TCRdb copy retains only in-frame clones and omits some. The sample shows about 13,000 clones, 79% of them seen only once. Sequenced sample: lung tumor tissue. The rearrangement joins TRBV18 to TRBJ1-4; D gene ambiguous. The TCR comes from a human donor with non-small cell lung cancer. CDR3 sequence: CASSRATSTNEKLFF. The CDR3 DNA follows: TGTGCCAGCTCACGAGCGACATCGACTAATGAAAAACTGTTTTTT.